Following are 18 T cell receptor beta chains from one sample sequenced in a study of control samples from healthy donors and cancer patients. This table comes from immunoSEQ multiplex PCR, and its TCRdb copy is limited to in-frame clones, with some not included. The sample carries about 79,000 clones, 80% to 95% recorded once. Specimen: PBMCs. Receptors were obtained from a woman in her thirties or forties with lung cancer.

A remark on this clone: Relative to the germline gene, one junction end is altered; a read error may explain this. Other DNA variants within this sample encode the same CDR3. CDR3 residues: CASSKRTESSDGYTF. CDR3 DNA: TGCGCCAGCAGCAAACGGACGGAATCTTCCGATGGCTACACCTTC. The chain employs TRBV7-9 and TRBJ1-2; D is ambiguous. The germline CDR1 and CDR2 sequences are SEHNR and FQNEAQ (reference sequence). CDR3 length: 15 residues.

The chain is built from TRBV9 and TRBJ1-2; D is possibly TRBD1 (5 bases). CDR1 and CDR2 from the germline V gene are SGDLS and YYNGEE. The CDR3 is 14 amino acids. V shed 0 bases and J shed 7 bases, with 13 bases lying between them. The CDR3 DNA is TGTGCCAGCAGCGTAGGAGGGGAGGGGCTTGGCTACACCTTC. Translating gives CASSVGGEGLGYTF.

J is TRBJ1-6 and V is TRBV11-3; a possible D gene is TRBD1 (6 bases). The ends were cut back, 6 bases at V and 13 bases at J, with 13 bases in the middle. The CDR3 totals 12 residues. Germline CDR1 and CDR2: SGHNT and YENEEA. CDR3 sequence reads: CASSKGEWPLHF. For the CDR3, the DNA is TGTGCCAGCAGTAAGGGGGAGTGGCCCCTCCACTTT.

This chain links TRBV19 with TRBJ1-2, with D uncertain. The V and J ends lost 6 bases and 7 bases respectively, with 9 bases between them. CDR3 size: 11 residues. Germline lookup yields CDR1 LNHDA and CDR2 SQIVND (reference sequence). CDR3 DNA: TGTGCCAGTAGGGGAACGGGTGGCTACACCTTC. Its protein is CASRGTGGYTF.

The chain has TRBV4-1 and TRBJ2-6, with D possibly matching TRBD1 (5 bases). Per the germline V gene, CDR1 is MGHRA and CDR2 is YSYEKL. V lost 5 bases and J lost 2, with 7 bases in between. The CDR3 is 14 amino acids. Here the CDR3 DNA reads TGCGCCAGCAGCGGCAGGGCTGGGGCCAACGTCCTGACTTTC. This translates into CASSGRAGANVLTF.

The CDR3 sequence is CAIYLRQVNTEAFF. The CDR3 DNA reads TGTGCCATATACTTACGACAGGTCAACACTGAAGCTTTCTTT. The rearrangement links TRBV11-3 to TRBJ1-1; D possibly corresponds to TRBD1 (6 bases). The CDR3 is 14 amino acids. Trimming shortened V by 10 bases and J by 2 bases, and 17 bases separated the two germline ends. Germline values: CDR1 SGHNT, CDR2 YENEEA.

The rearrangement links TRBV29-1 to TRBJ2-3; the match to TRBD1 covers 10 bases. With 6 bases clipped from V and 2 bases from J, the junction kept 5 bases outside the gene matches. The CDR3 has 14 amino acids. CDR1 is SQVTM, CDR2 ANQGSEA, per germline. The CDR3 loop is CSVAGTGATDTQYF. The CDR3 nucleotides are TGCAGCGTCGCCGGGACAGGGGCCACAGATACGCAGTATTTT.

The rearrangement uses TRBV5-4 and TRBJ1-3; TRBD1 is a possible D gene (5 bases). Trimming pared 5 bases from V and 3 bases from J, leaving 12 bases between. The germline gives CDR1 SGHNT, CDR2 YYREEE (reference sequence). The CDR3 length is 14 residues. The DNA of the CDR3 is TGTGCCAGCAGATCCTATGGGGGTGGAAACACCATATATTTT. Its protein product is CASRSYGGGNTIYF.

This chain uses TRBV19 with TRBJ1-2, with 9 positions matching TRBD1. Germline CDR1 is LNHDA and CDR2 is SQIVND (reference sequence). The ends lost 5 bases at V and 3 bases at J; junction bases unmatched: 7. The CDR3 is 15 residues long. CDR3 sequence reads: CASSSGTGFHYGYTF. CDR3 in DNA: TGTGCCAGTAGTTCCGGGACAGGGTTTCACTATGGCTACACCTTC.

The rearrangement joins TRBV5-5 to TRBJ2-3, with 12 bases fitting TRBD2. Germline V gives CDR1 SGHKS, CDR2 YYEKEE (reference sequence). J gave up 6 bases and V 3 bases, and 11 bases lay outside the gene matches. This CDR3 comprises 17 residues. CDR3 in DNA: TGTGCCAGCAGCTACAAGACTAGCGGGGGCCACAGCGATACGCAGTATTTT. Translated: CASSYKTSGGHSDTQYF.

The CDR3 DNA reads TGTGCCAGCTCACCACTCGTGGTCAATGAGCAGTTCTTC. Translated, it gives CASSPLVVNEQFF. V gene TRBV18 combines with J gene TRBJ2-1; D is uncertain. This CDR3 comprises 13 residues. V shed 1 base and J shed 6 bases, with 7 bases lying between them. Germline V gene lookup returns CDR1 KGHSH and CDR2 LQKENI.

The rearrangement uses TRBV6-5 and TRBJ2-1, with D maybe TRBD1 (5 bases). Between the trimmed V and J ends, which lost 5 bases and 0 bases, there was a span of 11 bases. This CDR3 has 15 amino acids. The germline CDR1 and CDR2 sequences are MNHEY and SVGAGI. The CDR3 reads CASSPVTGSYNEQFF. The CDR3 DNA reads TGTGCCAGCAGTCCTGTAACAGGCTCCTACAATGAGCAGTTCTTC.

J is TRBJ2-3 and V is TRBV7-2; D uncertain. The CDR3 consists of 16 residues. CDR1 and CDR2 (germline): SGHTA, FQGNSA. Trimming removed 1 base from V and 2 bases from J, with 13 bases in between. The chain's CDR3 is CASSLEGRYNTDTQYF. Here the CDR3 DNA reads TGTGCCAGCAGCTTAGAAGGCCGCTACAACACAGATACGCAGTATTTT.

The V and J genes are TRBV28 and TRBJ2-3; 9 nucleotides agree with TRBD2. The germline V gene has CDR1 MDHEN and CDR2 SYDVKM. The J segment lost 5 bases and the V segment lost 2 bases, leaving 5 bases of the junction unmatched. CDR3 size: 15 residues. The CDR3 protein is CASSLAGGRGDTQYF. The CDR3 nucleotides read TGTGCCAGCAGTTTAGCGGGGGGGCGGGGAGATACGCAGTATTTT.

This clone was observed a few times. The CDR3 here is CASSLGTSYSADTQYF. Written as DNA, the CDR3 is TGTGCCAGCAGCTTAGGGACTAGTTATAGCGCAGATACGCAGTATTTT. The chain uses TRBV11-3 and TRBJ2-3; 7 positions match TRBD2. Unmatched junction bases numbered 8, after V lost 1 base and J lost 4 bases. The CDR3 runs to 16 residues. The V gene's germline CDR1 is SGHNT and CDR2 YENEEA.

The chain employs TRBV6-5 and TRBJ1-3; no clear D gene. The V and J ends lost 5 bases and 0 bases respectively, with 5 bases between them. Per germline, CDR1 MNHEY and CDR2 SVGAGI. This CDR3 spans 13 amino acids. The CDR3 region is CASSQSSGNTIYF. For the CDR3, the DNA is TGTGCCAGCAGTCAAAGCTCTGGAAACACCATATATTTT.

V gene TRBV11-2 combines with J gene TRBJ2-4; the D is unclear. Between the trimmed V and J ends, which lost 1 base and 9 bases, there was a span of 16 bases. The CDR3 extends over 15 amino acids. Germline values: CDR1 SGHAT, CDR2 FQNNGV. CDR3: CASSLVSNGVVIQYF. For the CDR3, the DNA is TGTGCCAGCAGCTTAGTTTCTAATGGGGTTGTCATTCAGTACTTC.

Remarks on this clone: Distinct nucleotide sequences in the sample also encode this CDR3. The gene calls are TRBV4-1 and TRBJ2-7, with D tentatively TRBD1 (6 bases). The CDR3 is 14 residues long. Trimming took 3 bases from V and 3 from J, leaving 12 bases between them. CDR1 and CDR2 (germline): MGHRA, YSYEKL. The CDR3 DNA is TGCGCCAGCAGCCAGGAGGACAGCTTCTACGAGCAGTACTTC. Its translation is CASSQEDSFYEQYF.